This TCR beta chain is drawn from a study of TIL therapy for anti-PD-1-resistant metastatic lung cancer. Study-level points and caveats: This highly selected cohort may not generalize to typical lung cancer patients.

Trimming took 4 bases from V and 6 from J; bases not matched to a gene: 7. Looked up from germline, CDR1 is SGHNT and CDR2 is YYREEE (reference sequence). CDR3 length: 15 residues. The immunoSEQ assay was v3. Assay used: immunoSEQ multiplex PCR; TCRdb lists only in-frame clones, some missing. The table lists tens of thousands of clones, 69% of them singletons. As to this clone: Its antigen is not identified.

Described time point: pre-treatment sample, taken before nivolumab and TIL therapy. The clonotype was recovered from a person between 25 and 80 years old with non-small cell lung cancer. This material consisted of blood, taken at baseline. The chain is built from TRBV5-4 and TRBJ2-1; TRBD2 matches at 10 bases. The CDR3 sequence: CASSRALAGANEQFF. The CDR3 DNA reads as TGTGCCAGCAGCCGAGCCCTAGCGGGAGCCAATGAGCAGTTCTTC.